These T cell receptor beta chains were read from a single sample in a study of cytomegalovirus exposure and HLA in healthy donors. Some clones are missing from TCRdb's copy, which holds only in-frame ones; the method was immunoSEQ multiplex PCR. Among approximately 130,000 clones, about 78% were seen once, and the ten largest hold approximately 2.9%. Sequencing was performed on PBMCs. These receptors originate from a human donor in good health. CDR3s include the opening cysteine and the closing phenylalanine or tryptophan. D genes are given only for firm matches. Clone size appears in some rows only: once, few, many, or a class for an expanded clone.

clone_size d_call j_call v_call cdr3_nt cdr3_aa
- - TRBJ1-2 TRBV6-1 TGTGCCAGCAGTCCCCGGGGCTATGGCTACACCTTC CASSPRGYGYTF
- TRBD1 TRBJ2-7 TRBV28 TGTGCCAGCATACGACAGGGCTCCTACGAGCAGTACTTC CASIRQGSYEQYF
few TRBD1 TRBJ1-2 TRBV30 TGTGCCTGGAAAGAACAGGGGGCGAATGGCTACACCTTC CAWKEQGANGYTF
- TRBD1 TRBJ2-6 TRBV7-3 TGTGCCAGCAGCTCTCTTCGTCGGACAGGGCGCTCTGGGGCCAACGTCCTGACTTTC CASSSLRRTGRSGANVLTF
- - TRBJ1-2 TRBV19 TGTGCCAGTAGTCCCCGGGCAGGGCCCTTCTCGTGGGATGGCTACACCTTC CASSPRAGPFSWDGYTF
many TRBD1 TRBJ1-3 TRBV5-5 TGTGCCAGCAGCAGCCGACAGGGGGTGTGGGGAAACACCATATATTTT CASSSRQGVWGNTIYF
- - TRBJ2-1 TRBV27 TGTGCCAGCAGTTTCATCATCCCCGGGAGCGAGCAGTTCTTC CASSFIIPGSEQFF
- TRBD2 TRBJ2-3 TRBV7-7 TGTGCCAGCAGCTTAGGACTAGCGGGAGCAGATACGCAGTATTTT CASSLGLAGADTQYF
- - TRBJ2-4 TRBV5-4 TGTGCCAGCAGCTTGCTAGGGGAAAACATTCAGTACTTC CASSLLGENIQYF
- - TRBJ2-3 TRBV11-1 TGTGCCAGCAGCTTAGGTCTGGACTTAAATAGAGATACGCAGTATTTT CASSLGLDLNRDTQYF
once - TRBJ1-1 TRBV9 TGTGCCAGCAGCGTAGTTCAGGACACTGAAGCTTTCTTT CASSVVQDTEAFF
few - TRBJ1-2 TRBV5-1 TGCGCCAGCAGCTTGGAGGGCGGGAACTATGGCTACACCTTC CASSLEGGNYGYTF
- - TRBJ1-4 TRBV2 TGTGCCAGCAGTGACTCAGCAGGGGTGGGGGAAAAACTGTTTTTT CASSDSAGVGEKLFF
- TRBD1 TRBJ1-5 TRBV7-9 TGTGCCAGCAGCTTACATCTCGGACAGGGGAGCAATCAGCCCCAGCATTTT CASSLHLGQGSNQPQHF
once - TRBJ2-7 TRBV6-5 TGTGCCAGCAACCAGGGGCTTGGCGAGCAGTACTTC CASNQGLGEQYF
- TRBD2 TRBJ2-7 TRBV5-6 TGTGCCAGCAGTCTAGCGGGATCTTACGAGCAGTACTTC CASSLAGSYEQYF
- TRBD1 TRBJ1-2 TRBV5-5 TGTGCCAGCAGTCTGACAGGGGCCCACTATGGCTACACCTTC CASSLTGAHYGYTF
- TRBD1 TRBJ2-3 TRBV6-5 TGTGCCAGCAGTCCCCGGGACAGGGCCACAGATACGCAGTATTTT CASSPRDRATDTQYF
- - TRBJ2-1 TRBV11-1 TGTGCCAGCAGACAGTCGGGCCGGGGTGAGCAGTTCTTC CASRQSGRGEQFF
few - TRBJ1-2 TRBV19 TGTGCCAGTAGTTTAACAGCTAACTATGGCTACACCTTC CASSLTANYGYTF
few TRBD1 TRBJ1-4 TRBV27 TGTGCCAGCAGGAGAGCCGGGACAGGTGAAAAACTGTTTTTT CASRRAGTGEKLFF
- - TRBJ1-1 TRBV6-6 TGTGCCAGCAGTTACCCCCTGGGGAGAGTGAACACTGAAGCTTTCTTT CASSYPLGRVNTEAFF
- TRBD1 TRBJ2-7 TRBV27 TGTGCCGGCCCCCCGGGACAGGGGGTCTACGAGCAGTACTTC CAGPPGQGVYEQYF
- - TRBJ2-7 TRBV28 TGTGCCAGCAGACTGAATCCCCCAGGGTCCTACGAGCAGTACTTC CASRLNPPGSYEQYF
- TRBD1 TRBJ2-5 TRBV7-8 TGTGCCAGCAGCTTAGTAACCGGACAGGGGTGGGAGACCCAGTACTTC CASSLVTGQGWETQYF
- TRBD1 TRBJ1-1 TRBV7-9 TGTGCCAGCAGCTTTTCGACAGGGGAAGCTTTCTTT CASSFSTGEAFF
- TRBD1 TRBJ2-7 TRBV5-6 TGTGCCAGCAGCTTGCTTCCCGGGGGACAGGGTCACGAGCAGTACTTC CASSLLPGGQGHEQYF
- TRBD1 TRBJ1-2 TRBV5-1 TGCGCCAGCACCCGCCTGACAGGGGTGAGGGGCTACACCTTC CASTRLTGVRGYTF
few - TRBJ1-5 TRBV11-2 TGTGCCAGCAGCGCCGGAGGGCACCAGCATTTT CASSAGGHQHF
- - TRBJ2-7 TRBV30 TGTGCCTGGAGTGTAGGCAGGGACACTTACTTC CAWSVGRDTYF
- TRBD2 TRBJ2-5 TRBV5-6 TGTGCCAGCAGCGCATTGGCGCCGGGACTAGCCGAAGAGACCCAGTACTTC CASSALAPGLAEETQYF
- - TRBJ1-2 TRBV5-4 TGTGCCAGCAGCTTGGATAAGGGGCGTGGGGGCTACACCTTC CASSLDKGRGGYTF
- - TRBJ1-2 TRBV30 TGTGCCTGGAGTTTTGGGGGCGACTATGGCTACACCTTC CAWSFGGDYGYTF
- - TRBJ1-5 TRBV6-1 TGTGCCAGCAGTGAAGGAGCTTATAGCAATCAGCCCCAGCATTTT CASSEGAYSNQPQHF
- TRBD2 TRBJ2-7 TRBV19 TGTGCCAGTAACCCGGGACTAGCGGTCAACGAGCAGTACTTC CASNPGLAVNEQYF
- - TRBJ1-1 TRBV4-1 TGCGCCAGCAGGGGGGGGCCTGGAACTGAAGCTTTCTTT CASRGGPGTEAFF
few TRBD2 TRBJ2-6 TRBV4-3 TGCGCCAGCAGCCTGCGACTAGCGGGATGGGCTGGGGCCAACGTCCTGACTTTC CASSLRLAGWAGANVLTF
few TRBD1 TRBJ2-1 TRBV25-1 TGTGCCAGCACCGCCTCCGGGACAGGGAGGAGGCAGTTCTTC CASTASGTGRRQFF
once - TRBJ2-7 TRBV27 TGTGCCAGCAGTTTAAATCTGCCAATCTGGGGGCCGAACCCCTACGAGCAGTACTTC CASSLNLPIWGPNPYEQYF
- - TRBJ2-7 TRBV5-1 TGCGCCAGCCGCGAAACAGTGATCTCCTACGAGCAGTACTTC CASRETVISYEQYF